Detailed here is one T cell receptor (beta chain). The sample is drawn from a study of blood T cell repertoires in COVID-19. Background on the study: Samples taken during acute and convalescent COVID-19 were collected in the United States, Italy and Spain. PBMCs, B-cell-depleted T cells, or T cells were the source of the cDNA or gDNA that made up the material.

Authors' methods: Cell counts per sample came from amplifying reference gene primers. Sequencing was performed with immunoSEQ multiplex PCR; in TCRdb, only in-frame clones are kept and a portion is missing. For V, J and clone size, that table is used; D and trimming come from the DNA. The profile shows about 190,000 clones, roughly four fifths of them singletons. The sequence derives from a woman aged 50 to 65 with acute or convalescent COVID-19. The sequencing sample was made of peripheral blood.

The CDR3 spells CASSQVGAGAVGTGELFF. The CDR3 nucleotides read TGCGCCAGCAGCCAAGTGGGGGCGGGAGCGGTGGGCACCGGGGAGCTGTTTTTT. The rearrangement uses TRBV4-1 and TRBJ2-2; a possible D gene is TRBD2 (7 bases). The CDR3 loop spans 18 amino acids. Trimming cost V 1 base and J 4 bases, with 19 bases left between them. Germline CDR1 MGHRA, CDR2 YSYEKL.